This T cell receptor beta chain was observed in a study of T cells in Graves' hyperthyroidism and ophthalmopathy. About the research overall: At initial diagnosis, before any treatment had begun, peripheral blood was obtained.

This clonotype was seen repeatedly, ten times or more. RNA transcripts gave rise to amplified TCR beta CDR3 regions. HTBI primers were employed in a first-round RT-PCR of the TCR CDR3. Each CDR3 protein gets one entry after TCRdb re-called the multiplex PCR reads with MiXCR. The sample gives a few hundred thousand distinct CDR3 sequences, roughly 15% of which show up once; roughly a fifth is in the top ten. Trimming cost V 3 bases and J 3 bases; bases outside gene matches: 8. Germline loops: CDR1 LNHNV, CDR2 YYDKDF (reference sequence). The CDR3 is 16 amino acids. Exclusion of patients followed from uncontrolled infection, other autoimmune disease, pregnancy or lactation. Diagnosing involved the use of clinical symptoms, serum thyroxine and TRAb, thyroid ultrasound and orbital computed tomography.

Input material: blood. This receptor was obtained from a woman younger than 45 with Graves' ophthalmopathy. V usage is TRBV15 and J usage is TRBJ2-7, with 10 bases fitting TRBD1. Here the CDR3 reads CATSSGSGTGDYEQYF. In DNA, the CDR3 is TGTGCCACCAGCAGTGGGTCCGGGACAGGGGACTACGAGCAGTACTTC.